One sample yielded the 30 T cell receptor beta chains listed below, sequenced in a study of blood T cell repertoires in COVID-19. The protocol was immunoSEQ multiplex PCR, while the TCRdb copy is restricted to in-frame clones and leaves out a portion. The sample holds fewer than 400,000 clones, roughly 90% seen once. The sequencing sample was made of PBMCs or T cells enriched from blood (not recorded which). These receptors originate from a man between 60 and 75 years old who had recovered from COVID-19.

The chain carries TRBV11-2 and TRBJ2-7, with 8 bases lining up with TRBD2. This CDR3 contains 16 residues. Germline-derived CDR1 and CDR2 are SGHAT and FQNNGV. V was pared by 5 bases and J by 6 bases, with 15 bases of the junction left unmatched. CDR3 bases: TGTGCCAGCAGCCCCCCTCCCGGGACTAGGACTAGCGAGCAGTACTTC. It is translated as CASSPPPGTRTSEQYF.

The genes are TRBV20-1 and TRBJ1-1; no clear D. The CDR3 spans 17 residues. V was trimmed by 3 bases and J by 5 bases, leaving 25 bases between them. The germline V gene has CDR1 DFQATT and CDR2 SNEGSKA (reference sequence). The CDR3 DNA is TGCAGTGCTAGTGACGCAGGATCCCTGGGCATAAAGACTGAAGCTTTCTTT. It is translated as CSASDAGSLGIKTEAFF.

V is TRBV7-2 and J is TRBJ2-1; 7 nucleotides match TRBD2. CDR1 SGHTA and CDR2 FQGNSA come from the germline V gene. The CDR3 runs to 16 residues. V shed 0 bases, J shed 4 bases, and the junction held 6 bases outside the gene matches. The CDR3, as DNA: TGTGCCAGCAGCTTAGCGGGAGGGCCCCTATACAATGAGCAGTTCTTC. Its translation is CASSLAGGPLYNEQFF.

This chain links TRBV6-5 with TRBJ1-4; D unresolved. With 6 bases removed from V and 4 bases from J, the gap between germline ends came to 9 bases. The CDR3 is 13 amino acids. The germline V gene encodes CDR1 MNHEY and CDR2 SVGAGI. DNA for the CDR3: TGTGCCAGCAGCACCACTCTTAATGAAAAACTGTTTTTT. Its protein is CASSTTLNEKLFF.

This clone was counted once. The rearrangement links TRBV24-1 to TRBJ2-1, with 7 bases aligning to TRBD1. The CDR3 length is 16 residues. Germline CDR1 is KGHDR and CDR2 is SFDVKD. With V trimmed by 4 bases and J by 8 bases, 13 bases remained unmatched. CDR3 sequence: CATSEFPGQLVHEQFF. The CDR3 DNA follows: TGTGCCACCAGTGAATTCCCGGGACAGTTAGTCCATGAGCAGTTCTTC.

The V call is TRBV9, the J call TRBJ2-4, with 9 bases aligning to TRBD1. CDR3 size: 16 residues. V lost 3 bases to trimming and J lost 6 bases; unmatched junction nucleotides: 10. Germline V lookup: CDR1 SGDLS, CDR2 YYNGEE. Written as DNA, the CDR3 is TGTGCCAGCAGCGCCACAGGGGGCTACCCCGGAAACATTCAGTACTTC. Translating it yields CASSATGGYPGNIQYF.

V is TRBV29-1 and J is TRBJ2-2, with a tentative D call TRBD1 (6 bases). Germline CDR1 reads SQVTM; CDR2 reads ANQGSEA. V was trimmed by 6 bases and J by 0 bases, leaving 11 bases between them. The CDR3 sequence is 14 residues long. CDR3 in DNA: TGCAGCGTCGGACAGTCCGCGAACACCGGGGAGCTGTTTTTT. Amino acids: CSVGQSANTGELFF.

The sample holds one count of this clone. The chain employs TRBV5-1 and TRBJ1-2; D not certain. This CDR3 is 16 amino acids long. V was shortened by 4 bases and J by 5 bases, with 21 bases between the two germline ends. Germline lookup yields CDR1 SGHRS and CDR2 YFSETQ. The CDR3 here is CASSPGLESSRYGYTF. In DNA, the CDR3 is TGCGCCAGCAGCCCAGGACTTGAATCATCTAGGTATGGCTACACCTTC. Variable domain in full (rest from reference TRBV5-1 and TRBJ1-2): KAGVTQTPRYLIKTRGQQVTLSCSPISGHRSVSWYQQTPGQGLQFLFEYFSETQRNKGNFPGRFSGRQFSNSRSEMNVSTLELGDSALYLCASSPGLESSRYGYTFGSGTRLTVV.

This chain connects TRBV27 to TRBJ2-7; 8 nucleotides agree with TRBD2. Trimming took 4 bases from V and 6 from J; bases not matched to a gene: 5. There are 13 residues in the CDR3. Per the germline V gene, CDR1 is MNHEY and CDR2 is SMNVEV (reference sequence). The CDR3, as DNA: TGTGCCAGCAGTTATGCGGGAGGCGCCGAGCAGTACTTC. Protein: CASSYAGGAEQYF.

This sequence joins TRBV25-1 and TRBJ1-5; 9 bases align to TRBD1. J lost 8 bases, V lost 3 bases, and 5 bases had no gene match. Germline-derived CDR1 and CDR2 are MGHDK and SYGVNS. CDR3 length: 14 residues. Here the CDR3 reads CASSESRDREPQHF. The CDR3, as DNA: TGTGCCAGCAGTGAGTCCCGGGACAGGGAGCCCCAGCATTTT.

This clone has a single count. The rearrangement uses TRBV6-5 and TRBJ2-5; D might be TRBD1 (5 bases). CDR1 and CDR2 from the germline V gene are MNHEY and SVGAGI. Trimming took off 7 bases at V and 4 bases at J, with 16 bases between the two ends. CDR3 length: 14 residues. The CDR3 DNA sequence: TGTGCCAGCACCCCAGTCAGGGTCGGAGAGACCCAGTACTTC. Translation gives CASTPVRVGETQYF.

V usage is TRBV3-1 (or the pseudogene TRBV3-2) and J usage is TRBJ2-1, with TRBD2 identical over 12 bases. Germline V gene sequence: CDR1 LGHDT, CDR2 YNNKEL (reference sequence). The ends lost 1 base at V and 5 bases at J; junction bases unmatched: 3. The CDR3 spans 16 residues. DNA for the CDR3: TGTGCCAGCAGCCAAGCGACTAGCGGGGGAAACAATGAGCAGTTCTTC. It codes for CASSQATSGGNNEQFF.

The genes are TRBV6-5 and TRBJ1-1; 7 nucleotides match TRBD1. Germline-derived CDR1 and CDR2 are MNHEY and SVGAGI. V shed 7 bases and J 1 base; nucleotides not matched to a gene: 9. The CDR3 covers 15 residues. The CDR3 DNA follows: TGTGCCAGCACCAATCCTCGGACAGGGAACACTGAAGCTTTCTTT. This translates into CASTNPRTGNTEAFF.

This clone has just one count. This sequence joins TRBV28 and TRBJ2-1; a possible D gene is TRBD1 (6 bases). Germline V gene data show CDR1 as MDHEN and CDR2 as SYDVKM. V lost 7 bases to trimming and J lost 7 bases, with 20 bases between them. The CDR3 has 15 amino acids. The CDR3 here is CASTLGTVQGNEQFF. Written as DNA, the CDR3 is TGTGCCAGCACCCTAGGGACCGTACAGGGAAATGAGCAGTTCTTC.

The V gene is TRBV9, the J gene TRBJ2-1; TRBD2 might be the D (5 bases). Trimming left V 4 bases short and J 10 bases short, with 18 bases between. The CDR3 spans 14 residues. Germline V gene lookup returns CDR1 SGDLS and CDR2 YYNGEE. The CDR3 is CASSYGAGPTEQFF. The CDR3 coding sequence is TGTGCCAGCAGCTATGGCGCGGGTCCGACGGAGCAGTTCTTC.

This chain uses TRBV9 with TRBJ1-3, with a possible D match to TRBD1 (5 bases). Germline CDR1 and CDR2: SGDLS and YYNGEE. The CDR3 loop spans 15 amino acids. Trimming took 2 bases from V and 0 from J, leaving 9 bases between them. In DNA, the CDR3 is TGTGCCAGCAGCGTCGGGACTCCCTCTGGAAACACCATATATTTT. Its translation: CASSVGTPSGNTIYF.

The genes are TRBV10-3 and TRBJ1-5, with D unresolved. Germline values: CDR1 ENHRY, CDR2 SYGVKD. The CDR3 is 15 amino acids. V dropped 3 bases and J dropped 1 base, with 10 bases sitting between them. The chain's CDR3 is CAISDRGMSNQPQHF. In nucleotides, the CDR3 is TGTGCCATCAGTGACCGGGGAATGAGCAATCAGCCCCAGCATTTT.

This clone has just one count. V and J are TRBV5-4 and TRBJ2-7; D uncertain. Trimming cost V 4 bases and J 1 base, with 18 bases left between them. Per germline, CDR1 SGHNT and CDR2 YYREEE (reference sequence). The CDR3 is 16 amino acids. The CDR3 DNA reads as TGTGCCAGCAGCACTCTGCACAGTTCGAGTTCCTACGAGCAGTACTTC. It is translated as CASSTLHSSSSYEQYF.

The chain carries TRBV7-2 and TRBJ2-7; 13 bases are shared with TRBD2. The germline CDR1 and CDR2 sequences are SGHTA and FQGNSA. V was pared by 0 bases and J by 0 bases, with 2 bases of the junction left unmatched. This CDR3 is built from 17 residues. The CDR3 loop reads CASSLARTSGSSYEQYF. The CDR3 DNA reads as TGTGCCAGCAGCTTAGCCCGGACTAGCGGGAGCTCCTACGAGCAGTACTTC.

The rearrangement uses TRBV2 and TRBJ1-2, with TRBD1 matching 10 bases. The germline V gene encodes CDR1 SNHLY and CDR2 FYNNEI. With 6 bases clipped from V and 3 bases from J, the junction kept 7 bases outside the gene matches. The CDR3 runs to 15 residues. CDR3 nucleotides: TGTGCCAGCAGCGCAAGACAGGGGGCGTACTATGGCTACACCTTC. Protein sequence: CASSARQGAYYGYTF. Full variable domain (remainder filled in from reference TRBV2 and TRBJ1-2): EPEVTQTPSHQVTQMGQEVILRCVPISNHLYFYWYRQILGQKVEFLVSFYNNEISEKSEIFDDQFSVERPDGSNFTLKIRSTKLEDSAMYFCASSARQGAYYGYTFGSGTRLTVV.

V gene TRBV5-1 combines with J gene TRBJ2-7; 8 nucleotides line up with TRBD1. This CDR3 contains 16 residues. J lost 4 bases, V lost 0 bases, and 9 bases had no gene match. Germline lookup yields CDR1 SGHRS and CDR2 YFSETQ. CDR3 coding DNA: TGCGCCAGCAGCTTGGCTGCAGGGGGCTTGGCTTACGAGCAGTACTTC. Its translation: CASSLAAGGLAYEQYF. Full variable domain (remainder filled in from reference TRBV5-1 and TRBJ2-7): KAGVTQTPRYLIKTRGQQVTLSCSPISGHRSVSWYQQTPGQGLQFLFEYFSETQRNKGNFPGRFSGRQFSNSRSEMNVSTLELGDSALYLCASSLAAGGLAYEQYFGPGTRLTVT.

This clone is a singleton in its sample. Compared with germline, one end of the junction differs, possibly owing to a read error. In nucleotides, the CDR3 is TGTGCCACCAGTGATCCCCGGGACTCCCACAATGAGCAGTTCTTC. Translating gives CATSDPRDSHNEQFF. The rearrangement links TRBV24-1 to TRBJ2-1; tentatively, D is TRBD2 (6 bases). The V gene's germline CDR1 is KGHDR and CDR2 SFDVKD. This CDR3 is 15 amino acids long.

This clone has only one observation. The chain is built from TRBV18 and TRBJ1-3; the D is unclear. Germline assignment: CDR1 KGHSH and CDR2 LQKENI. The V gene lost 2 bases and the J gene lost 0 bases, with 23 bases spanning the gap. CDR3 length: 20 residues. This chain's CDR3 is CASSPLTGTAKRLSGNTIYF. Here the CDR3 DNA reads TGTGCCAGCTCACCATTAACCGGAACGGCCAAACGACTCTCTGGAAACACCATATATTTT. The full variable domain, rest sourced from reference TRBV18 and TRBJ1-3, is NAGVMQNPRHLVRRRGQEARLRCSPMKGHSHVYWYRQLPEEGLKFMVYLQKENIIDESGMPKERFSAEFPKEGPSILRIQQVVRGDSAAYFCASSPLTGTAKRLSGNTIYFGEGSWLTVV.

The CDR3 DNA reads TGCGCCAGCAGCTTGGCCCTCGATGAGCAGTTCTTC. Translated: CASSLALDEQFF. The chain uses TRBV5-1 and TRBJ2-1; no clear D gene. The CDR3 totals 12 residues. V lost 0 bases, J lost 8 bases, and 6 bases lay in between. Germline lookup yields CDR1 SGHRS and CDR2 YFSETQ.

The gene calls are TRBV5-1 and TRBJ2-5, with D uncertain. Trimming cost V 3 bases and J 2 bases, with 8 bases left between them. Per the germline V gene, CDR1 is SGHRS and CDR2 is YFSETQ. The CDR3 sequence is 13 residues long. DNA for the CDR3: TGCGCCAGCAGCTACGGAGCACAAGAGACCCAGTACTTC. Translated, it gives CASSYGAQETQYF.

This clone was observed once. DNA of the CDR3: TGTGCCTGGAGTCCACAGGGTTATGGCTACACCTTC. This codes for CAWSPQGYGYTF. The rearrangement uses TRBV30 and TRBJ1-2; tentatively, D is TRBD1 (6 bases). Trimming took 2 bases from V and 5 from J, leaving 9 bases between them. Germline V lookup: CDR1 GTSNPN, CDR2 SVGIG (reference sequence). The CDR3 extends over 12 amino acids.

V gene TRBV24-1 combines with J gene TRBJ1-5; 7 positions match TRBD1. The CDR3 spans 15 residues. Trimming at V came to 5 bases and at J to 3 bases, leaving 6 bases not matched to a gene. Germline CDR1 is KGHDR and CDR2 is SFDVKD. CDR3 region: CATSATQGPNQPQHF. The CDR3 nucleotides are TGTGCCACCAGTGCTACACAGGGGCCCAATCAGCCCCAGCATTTT.

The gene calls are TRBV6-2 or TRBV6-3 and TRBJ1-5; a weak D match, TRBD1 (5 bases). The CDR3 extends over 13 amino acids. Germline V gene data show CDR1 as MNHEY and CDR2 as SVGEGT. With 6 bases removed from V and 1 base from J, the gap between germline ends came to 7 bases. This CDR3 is CASSRQSNQPQHF. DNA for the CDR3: TGTGCCAGCAGCCGACAGAGCAATCAGCCCCAGCATTTT.

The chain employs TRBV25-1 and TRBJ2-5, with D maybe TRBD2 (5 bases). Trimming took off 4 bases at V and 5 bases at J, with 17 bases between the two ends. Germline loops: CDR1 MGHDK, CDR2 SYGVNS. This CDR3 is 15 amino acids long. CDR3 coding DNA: TGTGCCAGCAGTGGCCTTGCCTCGCCGGGGGAGACCCAGTACTTC. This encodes CASSGLASPGETQYF.

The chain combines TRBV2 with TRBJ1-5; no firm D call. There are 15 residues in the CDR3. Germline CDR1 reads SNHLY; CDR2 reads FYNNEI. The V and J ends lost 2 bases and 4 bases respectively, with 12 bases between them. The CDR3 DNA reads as TGTGCCAGCAGTGAATGGCTCGTCAGGAATCAGCCCCAGCATTTT. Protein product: CASSEWLVRNQPQHF. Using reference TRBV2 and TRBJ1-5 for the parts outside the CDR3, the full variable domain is EPEVTQTPSHQVTQMGQEVILRCVPISNHLYFYWYRQILGQKVEFLVSFYNNEISEKSEIFDDQFSVERPDGSNFTLKIRSTKLEDSAMYFCASSEWLVRNQPQHFGDGTRLSIL.